Following are 20 T cell receptor beta chains from one sample sequenced in a study of metastatic and nonmetastatic thyroid tumors. Thyroid surgery had not been preceded by any treatment in any patient. TCRdb reassembled clones from the PCR reads with MiXCR. The repertoire holds approximately 44,000 clones, with 20% to 30% as singletons. The sequencing sample was made of tumor tissue. The receptors stem from a female donor with papillary thyroid cancer or a benign thyroid nodule (not recorded which). Some clones in this sample may be carry-over from other donors' samples.

This clone has at least ten counts. The J gene is TRBJ2-1, the V gene TRBV19; 7 positions agree with TRBD2. The V gene end was trimmed by 5 bases and the J gene end by 1 base; junction bases not matched to a gene: 5. The germline gives CDR1 LNHDA, CDR2 SQIVND (reference sequence). The CDR3 length is 15 residues. The CDR3 bases are TGTGCCAGTAGTGGGGCGGGAGAGTCCTACAATGAGCAGTTCTTC. Translated, it gives CASSGAGESYNEQFF. The whole variable domain, filled in from reference TRBV19 and TRBJ2-1, reads DGGITQSPKYLFRKEGQNVTLSCEQNLNHDAMYWYRQDPGQGLRLIYYSQIVNDFQKGDIAEGYSVSREKKESFPLTVTSAQKNPTAFYLCASSGAGESYNEQFFGPGTRLTVL.

This clone was counted ten times or more. The chain joins TRBV6-4 to TRBJ1-1; D remains ambiguous. Germline V gene lookup returns CDR1 MRHNA and CDR2 SNTAGT. The CDR3 loop spans 13 amino acids. V dropped 0 bases and J dropped 2 bases, with 4 bases sitting between them. The DNA of the CDR3 is TGTGCCAGCAGTGACTCGGACAACACTGAAGCTTTCTTT. Residues: CASSDSDNTEAFF.

This clone has at least ten counts. This rearrangement joins TRBV6-1 to TRBJ2-7; TRBD2 is a possible D gene (5 bases). The germline gives CDR1 MNHNS, CDR2 SASEGT. CDR3 length equals 14 residues. Trimming removed 7 bases from V and 1 base from J, with 14 bases in between. CDR3 DNA: TGTGCCAGCATCCCAGCCGCGGGTTCCTACGAGCAGTACTTC. Amino acid sequence: CASIPAAGSYEQYF.

This clone has a handful of counts. The chain uses TRBV6-1 and TRBJ2-1, with TRBD2 as a possible D gene (5 bases). V gave up 6 bases and J gave up 2 bases, with 8 bases separating them. This CDR3 region has 13 residues. CDR1 and CDR2 (germline): MNHNS, SASEGT. CDR3 DNA: TGTGCCAGCAGCCGGACTGCCTACAATGAGCAGTTCTTC. It specifies CASSRTAYNEQFF.

This clone was counted many times. The chain joins TRBV4-1 to TRBJ1-2; D possibly corresponds to TRBD1 (5 bases). From germline, CDR1 is MGHRA and CDR2 YSYEKL. CDR3 length equals 14 residues. V dropped 2 bases and J dropped 7 bases, with 14 bases sitting between them. The CDR3 nucleotides are TGCGCCAGCAGCCAACGGACCCTGGGGGGTGGCTACACCTTC. This sequence encodes CASSQRTLGGGYTF.

The V and J genes are TRBV6-1 and TRBJ1-1; D not certain. V lost 5 bases, J lost 0 bases, and 7 bases lay in between. Germline-derived CDR1 and CDR2 are MNHNS and SASEGT. The CDR3 extends over 13 amino acids. This CDR3 reads CASSRMVNTEAFF. DNA for the CDR3: TGTGCCAGCAGTCGTATGGTGAACACTGAAGCTTTCTTT.

This clone was detected only a few times. This chain connects TRBV11-2 to TRBJ1-1, with TRBD1 identical over 7 bases. The CDR3 covers 16 residues. CDR1 and CDR2 (germline): SGHAT, FQNNGV. With V trimmed by 0 bases and J by 2 bases, 6 bases remained unmatched. CDR3 residues: CASSLDGTAINTEAFF. The CDR3 region has the DNA TGTGCCAGCAGCTTAGACGGGACAGCCATTAACACTGAAGCTTTCTTT.

Note on this clone: Mismatch with germline at one junction end may stem from a read error. The J gene is TRBJ1-1, the V gene TRBV20-1, with 9 nucleotides matching TRBD1. Germline assignment: CDR1 DFQATT and CDR2 SNEGSKA (reference sequence). The CDR3 spans 15 residues. CDR3 bases: TGCAGTGCTAGAGCTGGAGACAGGGGGTACACTGAAGCTCTCTTT. Protein sequence: CSARAGDRGYTEALF.

The genes are TRBV18 and TRBJ2-2, with D possibly matching TRBD2 (5 bases). Deletions cut 2 bases from V and 6 bases from J, with 13 bases between. The CDR3 is made up of 15 amino acids. Germline V gene sequence: CDR1 KGHSH, CDR2 LQKENI. The CDR3 reads CASSPREGRAGELFF. As DNA, the CDR3 is TGTGCCAGCTCACCAAGAGAGGGCCGGGCCGGGGAGCTGTTTTTT.

This clone was seen once. The V gene is TRBV15, the J gene TRBJ2-2, with D possibly being TRBD1 (7 bases). Trimming removed 1 base at V and 5 bases at J, with 14 bases between. Germline V gene data show CDR1 as LNHNV and CDR2 as YYDKDF (reference sequence). This CDR3 comprises 16 residues. DNA for the CDR3: TGTGCCACCAGCAGAGCCGGAGGGACAGCGACCGGGGAGCTGTTTTTT. Translated, it gives CATSRAGGTATGELFF.

The sample holds a few counts of this clone. A much larger clonotype is one base distant, so this may be a read error. Other DNA sequences in this specimen translate into the identical CDR3. This sequence joins TRBV28 and TRBJ1-4; possibly TRBD1 for D (5 bases). V was pared by 6 bases and J by 8 bases, with 10 bases between. The CDR3 covers 12 residues. Germline assignment: CDR1 MDHEN and CDR2 SYDVKM. The CDR3 DNA reads TGTGCCAGCAGCCGGGGCTGGGAAAAACTGTTTTTT. This sequence encodes CASSRGWEKLFF.

This clone occurred many times. This chain joins TRBV4-1 and TRBJ2-4; the D gene could be TRBD1 or TRBD2 (6 bases each). The CDR3 length is 17 residues. CDR1 MGHRA and CDR2 YSYEKL come from the germline V gene. V was trimmed by 1 base and J by 6 bases, leaving 19 bases between them. The CDR3 sequence: CASSQGDRRGPRNIQYF. The CDR3 DNA reads as TGCGCCAGCAGCCAAGGCGACCGCCGGGGGCCGAGAAACATTCAGTACTTC.

This clone occurred many times. The rearrangement links TRBV6-1 to TRBJ2-5; 9 nucleotides agree with TRBD2. The CDR3 length is 14 residues. V was pared by 5 bases and J by 5 bases, with 6 bases of the junction left unmatched. Looked up from germline, CDR1 is MNHNS and CDR2 is SASEGT. Written as DNA, the CDR3 is TGTGCCAGCAGTCCGGGACTAGCAACGGAGACCCAGTACTTC. This codes for CASSPGLATETQYF.

This rearrangement joins TRBV11-2 to TRBJ2-7, with 8 positions matching TRBD2. There are 16 residues in the CDR3. The germline gives CDR1 SGHAT, CDR2 FQNNGV. J was trimmed by 6 bases and V by 4 bases; bases with no gene match: 14. The CDR3 region is CASSSQPTSGRGEQYF. In nucleotides, the CDR3 is TGTGCCAGCAGCTCCCAACCCACTAGCGGAAGAGGCGAGCAGTACTTC.

This clone was seen at least ten times. The genes are TRBV6-1 and TRBJ2-3; D is perhaps TRBD1 (6 bases). This CDR3 has 15 amino acids. The V end lost 0 bases, the J end lost 8 bases, and 15 bases lay between the germline ends. CDR1 MNHNS and CDR2 SASEGT come from the germline V gene. Here the CDR3 reads CASSEALQGYLTQYF. The CDR3 DNA follows: TGTGCCAGCAGTGAAGCGCTTCAGGGGTACCTTACGCAGTATTTT.

Ten or more counts support this clone. The rearrangement uses TRBV9 and TRBJ1-3; unclear D gene. CDR1 is SGDLS, CDR2 YYNGEE, per germline. The CDR3 runs to 15 residues. The germline V and J ends were trimmed by 0 bases and 0 bases, with 7 bases remaining between them. CDR3 in DNA: TGTGCCAGCAGCGTAGGAGGGAGCTCTGGAAACACCATATATTTT. Translation: CASSVGGSSGNTIYF.

In this sample, this clone turned up a few times. This chain uses TRBV6-1 with TRBJ2-7; 7 bases fit TRBD1. Trimming at V came to 7 bases and at J to 4 bases, leaving 10 bases not matched to a gene. CDR1 and CDR2 (germline): MNHNS, SASEGT. CDR3 length: 14 residues. CDR3 protein: CASNQGGQFYEQYF. The CDR3 coding sequence is TGTGCCAGCAACCAAGGGGGACAGTTTTACGAGCAGTACTTC.

The chain is built from TRBV3-1 and TRBJ2-5; D is undetermined. CDR3 size: 13 residues. The germline gives CDR1 LGHDT, CDR2 YNNKEL (reference sequence). V was cut by 4 bases and J by 1 base, with 7 bases left in between. The CDR3 DNA sequence: TGTGCCAGCAGCCTAAGCCTCCAAGAGACCCAGTACTTC. Its translation: CASSLSLQETQYF.

The chain has TRBV7-2 and TRBJ2-3; D gene unclear. Germline assignment: CDR1 SGHTA and CDR2 FQGNSA. The CDR3 is 11 amino acids. The V gene lost 2 bases and the J gene lost 4 bases, with 1 base spanning the gap. The CDR3 loop reads CASSLSDTQYF. The CDR3 DNA reads TGTGCCAGCAGCTTATCAGATACGCAGTATTTT.

This clone was picked up many times. One base away lies a much larger clone, so this may be a sequencing read error. This chain uses TRBV15 with TRBJ1-4; D possibly corresponds to TRBD1 (6 bases). This CDR3 spans 15 amino acids. Germline-derived CDR1 and CDR2 are LNHNV and YYDKDF (reference sequence). The CDR3 DNA reads as TGTGCCACCAGCCTCAGGGGCTCAACTAATGAAAAACTGCTTTTT. Translation: CATSLRGSTNEKLLF.